The 7 T cell receptor beta chains below come from one sample, sequenced in a study of glioma-infiltrating T cells after dendritic cell vaccination. Libraries were prepared by immunoSEQ multiplex PCR; TCRdb keeps only in-frame clonotypes and omits some of them. The data show about 73,000 clones, over 70% seen once. Specimen: blood, collected before dendritic cell vaccination. These receptors originate from a human donor with glioblastoma.

In this sample, this clone turned up a few times. V gene TRBV6-1 combines with J gene TRBJ1-4; 9 bases fit TRBD1. The CDR3 contains 15 residues. Trimming at V came to 6 bases and at J to 5 bases, leaving 7 bases not matched to a gene. The germline CDR1 and CDR2 sequences are MNHNS and SASEGT. The CDR3 nucleotides are TGTGCCAGCAGAGACGTGGGACAGGGCAATGAAAAACTGTTTTTT. Translated, it gives CASRDVGQGNEKLFF.

V and J are TRBV19 and TRBJ1-5, with 8 bases matching TRBD1. CDR1 LNHDA and CDR2 SQIVND come from the germline V gene (reference sequence). Germline trimming cut 7 bases from V and 9 bases from J; bases unmatched to any gene: 11. This CDR3 comprises 14 residues. CDR3 protein: CASNSDRGLSPQHF. In nucleotides, the CDR3 is TGTGCCAGTAACAGTGACAGGGGACTCTCGCCCCAGCATTTT.

A few counts support this clone. V is TRBV2 and J is TRBJ2-7, with D possibly being TRBD2 (5 bases). The CDR3 covers 12 residues. The germline gives CDR1 SNHLY, CDR2 FYNNEI. V lost 7 bases to trimming and J lost 2 bases, with 9 bases between them. The CDR3 sequence is CASMGATYEQYV. As DNA, the CDR3 is TGTGCCAGCATGGGAGCGACCTACGAGCAGTACGTC.

The rearrangement links TRBV5-4 to TRBJ2-5, with D maybe TRBD1 (6 bases). With 3 bases removed from V and 9 bases from J, the gap between germline ends came to 9 bases. This CDR3 region has 11 residues. Germline loops: CDR1 SGHNT, CDR2 YYREEE (reference sequence). CDR3 DNA sequence: TGTGCCAGCAGCTCCGAGGGGGCCCAGTACTTC. Its translation: CASSSEGAQYF. The variable domain in full, with the rest retrieved from reference TRBV5-4 and TRBJ2-5, is ETGVTQSPTHLIKTRGQQVTLRCSSQSGHNTVSWYQQALGQGPQFIFQYYREEENGRGNFPPRFSGLQFPNYSSELNVNALELDDSALYLCASSSEGAQYFGPGTRLLVL.

The rearrangement joins TRBV25-1 to TRBJ1-3; D uncertain. Germline values: CDR1 MGHDK, CDR2 SYGVNS. The CDR3 consists of 15 residues. V was shortened by 1 base and J by 1 base, with 8 bases between the two germline ends. CDR3: CASSESGVSGNTIYF. The CDR3 DNA reads TGTGCCAGCAGTGAATCCGGGGTATCTGGAAACACCATATATTTT.

Details on this clone: In the same sample, other DNA sequences code for this CDR3. The rearrangement links TRBV5-1 to TRBJ2-3; 10 bases line up with TRBD2. V dropped 0 bases and J dropped 1; count of bases not matched to a gene: 2. Germline-derived CDR1 and CDR2 are SGHRS and YFSETQ. This CDR3 contains 16 residues. The CDR3 DNA follows: TGCGCCAGCAGCTTGGGTGGGACTAGCGGCACAGATACGCAGTATTTT. This sequence encodes CASSLGGTSGTDTQYF.

The chain has TRBV6-5 and TRBJ2-5; D ambiguous. The V gene lost 5 bases and the J gene lost 2 bases, with 12 bases spanning the gap. Looked up from germline, CDR1 is MNHEY and CDR2 is SVGAGI. This CDR3 contains 14 residues. The CDR3 here is CASSPRVLQETQYF. The CDR3 DNA follows: TGTGCCAGCAGTCCCCGGGTCCTTCAAGAGACCCAGTACTTC.